This T cell receptor (beta chain) appears in the sequencing data of a study of blood T cell repertoires in COVID-19. About the research overall: The United States, Italy and Spain provided the acute and convalescent COVID-19 samples. PBMCs, B-cell-depleted T cells, or T cells provided the cDNA or gDNA that made up the material.

Source study methods: Cell counts per sample came from amplifying reference gene primers. Sequencing used immunoSEQ multiplex PCR; TCRdb keeps in-frame clones, though not all of them. V and J calls and clone size are copied from that table; D and trimming were computed from the DNA. In the table there are about 190,000 clones, 80% to 90% of which are singletons. Germline V gene lookup returns CDR1 SGHRS and CDR2 YFSETQ. The CDR3 has 16 residues. Trimming left V 4 bases short and J 7 bases short, with 20 bases between. The V call is TRBV5-1, the J call TRBJ2-2; D is possibly TRBD2 (6 bases). The clonotype was recovered from a man aged 25-40 years with acute or convalescent COVID-19. Sequenced sample: peripheral blood. CDR3 region: CASSRRTTQMGGELFF. In nucleotides, the CDR3 is TGCGCCAGCAGCCGACGGACTACTCAAATGGGCGGGGAGCTGTTTTTT. Using reference TRBV5-1 and TRBJ2-2 for the parts outside the CDR3, the full variable domain is KAGVTQTPRYLIKTRGQQVTLSCSPISGHRSVSWYQQTPGQGLQFLFEYFSETQRNKGNFPGRFSGRQFSNSRSEMNVSTLELGDSALYLCASSRRTTQMGGELFFGEGSRLTVL.